A single sample gave rise to the 21 T cell receptor beta chains below, sequenced in a study of cytomegalovirus exposure and HLA in healthy donors. Researchers ran the PCR with 60 Vbeta and 13 Jbeta primers. Sequencing used immunoSEQ multiplex PCR; TCRdb keeps in-frame clones, though not all of them. Of 53,000 or so clones in the sample, 70% to 75% were seen once. Material for sequencing was PBMCs. These receptors all come from a man between 25 and 39 years old in good health and CMV-seropositive.

The chain combines TRBV11-1 with TRBJ2-1; D is possibly TRBD2 (5 bases). Germline-derived CDR1 and CDR2 are SGHAT and FQDESV (reference sequence). Trimming removed 0 bases from V and 3 bases from J, with 9 bases in between. CDR3 length: 15 residues. Here the CDR3 DNA reads TGTGCCAGCAGCTTAGCGCGGGCTCTCTACAATGAGCAGTTCTTC. Amino acids: CASSLARALYNEQFF.

This chain uses TRBV7-9 with TRBJ2-1, with 7 bases matching TRBD1. Losses at the gene ends were 5 bases for V and 5 bases for J; bases not matched to a gene: 9. Germline V lookup: CDR1 SEHNR, CDR2 FQNEAQ (reference sequence). This CDR3 contains 15 residues. CDR3 residues: CASSTIRGSDNEQFF. CDR3 DNA: TGTGCCAGCAGCACTATCAGGGGGTCAGACAATGAGCAGTTCTTC. Supplemented by reference TRBV7-9 and TRBJ2-1, the full variable domain reads DTGVSQNPRHKITKRGQNVTFRCDPISEHNRLYWYRQTLGQGPEFLTYFQNEAQLEKSRLLSDRFSAERPKGSFSTLEIQRTEQGDSAMYLCASSTIRGSDNEQFFGPGTRLTVL.

V is TRBV5-1 and J is TRBJ1-2; unclear D gene. V dropped 6 bases and J dropped 5 bases, with 20 bases sitting between them. Per the germline V gene, CDR1 is SGHRS and CDR2 is YFSETQ. The CDR3 contains 15 residues. The CDR3 coding sequence is TGCGCCAGCAACAAAAACTACGGGGAGGGATATGGCTACACCTTC. This codes for CASNKNYGEGYGYTF.

The rearrangement links TRBV21-1 to TRBJ2-5; TRBD1 is the table's D call, not checked against the DNA. TRBV21-1 is a documented pseudogene. The CDR3 runs to 17 residues. The CDR3 loop reads CASSKARRRGFQETQYF. The CDR3 DNA reads TGTGCCAGCAGCAAAGCGCGCCGCAGGGGATTTCAAGAGACCCAGTACTTC.

The chain combines TRBV6-4 with TRBJ2-1; 10 positions agree with TRBD2. This CDR3 has 15 residues. The germline V gene has CDR1 MRHNA and CDR2 SNTAGT. The trim removed 3 bases at V and 3 bases at J, leaving 2 bases unmatched. DNA for the CDR3: TGTGCCAGCAGTGATTTAGCGGGGGGCTACAATGAGCAGTTCTTC. Amino acid sequence: CASSDLAGGYNEQFF.

This sequence joins TRBV7-2 and TRBJ1-2, with unresolved D. The germline V and J ends were trimmed by 5 bases and 0 bases, with 16 bases remaining between them. The germline gives CDR1 SGHTA, CDR2 FQGNSA. The CDR3 extends over 16 amino acids. CDR3 DNA: TGTGCCAGCAGCCAACCCTTCCACCGAGCTAACTATGGCTACACCTTC. Translating it yields CASSQPFHRANYGYTF.

The CDR3 DNA reads as TGTGCCAGCAGCTTGGGTTCAGGGGTCAATTCACCCCTCCACTTT. Protein: CASSLGSGVNSPLHF. The chain links TRBV5-4 to TRBJ1-6; TRBD1 is a possible D gene (6 bases). Germline V gene lookup returns CDR1 SGHNT and CDR2 YYREEE (reference sequence). The CDR3 sequence is 15 residues long. V was pared by 0 bases and J by 7 bases, with 11 bases between.

The V and J genes are TRBV7-6 and TRBJ1-1; the match to TRBD1 covers 10 bases. V was clipped by 5 bases and J by 0 bases; unmatched bases: 3. CDR3 length: 15 amino acids. The germline CDR1 and CDR2 sequences are SGHVS and FNYEAQ. The CDR3 spells CASSRTGGLNTEAFF. For the CDR3, the DNA is TGTGCCAGCAGCCGGACAGGGGGTTTGAACACTGAAGCTTTCTTT.

This clone came up once. The J gene is TRBJ2-3, the V gene TRBV6-6, with 10 bases lining up with TRBD2. The CDR3 contains 15 residues. Germline V gives CDR1 MNHNY, CDR2 SVGAGI (reference sequence). The V segment lost 8 bases and the J segment 2 bases; nucleotides outside the gene matches: 7. The CDR3 spells CASWEAGGYTDTQYF. The CDR3 DNA sequence: TGTGCCAGCTGGGAAGCGGGGGGGTACACAGATACGCAGTATTTT.

In this sample, this clone turned up once. The CDR3 is CASRSGGGYNEQFF. In DNA, the CDR3 is TGTGCCAGCCGCAGCGGGGGCGGCTACAATGAGCAGTTCTTC. The chain joins TRBV6-1 to TRBJ2-1, with 8 bases identical to TRBD2. Germline CDR1 is MNHNS and CDR2 is SASEGT. The CDR3 is 14 amino acids. The J segment lost 3 bases and the V segment lost 8 bases, leaving 6 bases of the junction unmatched.

V usage is TRBV27 and J usage is TRBJ1-1, with TRBD1 matching 9 bases. The ends lost 2 bases at V and 4 bases at J; junction bases unmatched: 5. The CDR3 is 15 amino acids. Per the germline V gene, CDR1 is MNHEY and CDR2 is SMNVEV (reference sequence). CDR3 sequence reads: CASSLLGQGGTEAFF. In nucleotides, the CDR3 is TGTGCCAGCAGTTTACTGGGACAGGGAGGCACTGAAGCTTTCTTT.

In DNA form, the CDR3 reads TGTGCCAGCAGTGAACAGACAGGGATCGCTGAAGCTTTCTTT. This sequence encodes CASSEQTGIAEAFF. This chain uses TRBV6-5 with TRBJ1-1; 7 bases are a match to TRBD1. Germline trimming cut 5 bases from V and 6 bases from J; bases unmatched to any gene: 9. The germline V gene encodes CDR1 MNHEY and CDR2 SVGAGI. The CDR3 totals 14 residues.

This clone was detected once. The chain combines TRBV19 with TRBJ2-6; D is perhaps TRBD2 (5 bases). This CDR3 spans 14 amino acids. The V gene lost 8 bases and the J gene lost 0 bases, with 8 bases spanning the gap. Germline V gene sequence: CDR1 LNHDA, CDR2 SQIVND (reference sequence). In DNA form, the CDR3 reads TGTGCCAGTGCGAGGGACTCTGGGGCCAACGTCCTGACTTTC. The encoded protein is CASARDSGANVLTF. Drawing the rest from reference TRBV19 and TRBJ2-6, the complete variable domain is DGGITQSPKYLFRKEGQNVTLSCEQNLNHDAMYWYRQDPGQGLRLIYYSQIVNDFQKGDIAEGYSVSREKKESFPLTVTSAQKNPTAFYLCASARDSGANVLTFGAGSRLTVL.

The J gene is TRBJ1-2, the V gene TRBV28; 12 nucleotides agree with TRBD1. From germline, CDR1 is MDHEN and CDR2 SYDVKM. This CDR3 region has 16 residues. V was clipped by 3 bases and J by 3 bases; unmatched bases: 5. The chain's CDR3 is CASSLAGTGGYYGYTF. The CDR3 nucleotides are TGTGCCAGCAGTTTGGCCGGGACAGGGGGCTACTATGGCTACACCTTC.

The rearrangement joins TRBV9 to TRBJ2-7; 9 bases map to TRBD1. The CDR3 sequence is 14 residues long. With 3 bases clipped from V and 3 bases from J, the junction kept 4 bases outside the gene matches. Germline V CDR1 and CDR2: SGDLS, YYNGEE. In DNA form, the CDR3 reads TGTGCCAGCAGCGCGGGGGGACAGGGCTACGAGCAGTACTTC. Translation gives CASSAGGQGYEQYF.

This chain connects TRBV5-1 to TRBJ2-7, with 7 bases lining up with TRBD1. The CDR3 contains 14 residues. Germline V lookup: CDR1 SGHRS, CDR2 YFSETQ. The J segment lost 5 bases and the V segment lost 0 bases, leaving 5 bases of the junction unmatched. The CDR3 is CASSLGQGGHEQYF. The CDR3 DNA is TGCGCCAGCAGCTTGGGACAGGGTGGACACGAGCAGTACTTC.

The J gene is TRBJ1-6, the V gene TRBV6-1; D unclear. This CDR3 spans 13 amino acids. The V gene's germline CDR1 is MNHNS and CDR2 SASEGT. Deletions cut 3 bases from V and 6 bases from J, with 6 bases between. DNA for the CDR3: TGTGCCAGCAGTGATATGAGTAATTCACCCCTCCACTTT. Its translation is CASSDMSNSPLHF.

This sequence joins TRBV19 and TRBJ2-7; 7 positions agree with TRBD2. V gave up 6 bases and J gave up 0 bases; unmatched junction bases: 5. The CDR3 contains 14 residues. The germline V gene encodes CDR1 LNHDA and CDR2 SQIVND (reference sequence). Here the CDR3 reads CASSMGGSSYEQYF. The CDR3 DNA is TGTGCCAGTAGCATGGGGGGGAGCTCCTACGAGCAGTACTTC.

V and J are TRBV9 and TRBJ2-6, with TRBD1 matching 7 bases. V lost 3 bases to trimming and J lost 1 base; unmatched junction nucleotides: 13. This CDR3 has 19 amino acids. Germline values: CDR1 SGDLS, CDR2 YYNGEE. The CDR3 region is CASSAPLPGQSSGANVLTF. Written as DNA, the CDR3 is TGTGCCAGCAGCGCGCCCCTGCCGGGACAGTCGTCTGGGGCCAACGTCCTGACTTTC.

V is TRBV19 and J is TRBJ2-3; TRBD2 matches 8 bases. Germline-derived CDR1 and CDR2 are LNHDA and SQIVND (reference sequence). V was pared by 11 bases and J by 4 bases, with 8 bases of the junction left unmatched. The CDR3 covers 13 residues. CDR3 loop: CAAGRGAADTQYF. In nucleotides, the CDR3 is TGTGCCGCCGGGCGGGGGGCGGCAGATACGCAGTATTTT. The full variable domain, with the rest looked up from reference TRBV19 and TRBJ2-3, is DGGITQSPKYLFRKEGQNVTLSCEQNLNHDAMYWYRQDPGQGLRLIYYSQIVNDFQKGDIAEGYSVSREKKESFPLTVTSAQKNPTAFYLCAAGRGAADTQYFGPGTRLTVL.

The chain links TRBV15 to TRBJ1-3; D unresolved. Trimming left V 0 bases short and J 8 bases short, with 17 bases between. The CDR3 runs to 16 residues. Germline-derived CDR1 and CDR2 are LNHNV and YYDKDF (reference sequence). In DNA, the CDR3 is TGTGCCACCAGCAGAGATAGTGGCATGGCGGCAGACACCATATATTTT. It translates to CATSRDSGMAADTIYF.